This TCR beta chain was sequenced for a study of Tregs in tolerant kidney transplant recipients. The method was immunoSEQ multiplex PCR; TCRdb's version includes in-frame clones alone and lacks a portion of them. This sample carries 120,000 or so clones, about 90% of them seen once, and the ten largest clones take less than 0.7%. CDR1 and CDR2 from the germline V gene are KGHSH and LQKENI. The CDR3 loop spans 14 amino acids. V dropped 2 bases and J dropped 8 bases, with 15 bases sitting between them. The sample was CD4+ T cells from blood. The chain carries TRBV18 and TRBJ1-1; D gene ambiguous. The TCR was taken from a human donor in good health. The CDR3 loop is CASSPATLRSEAFF. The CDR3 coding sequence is TGTGCCAGCTCACCAGCGACCTTAAGGTCGGAAGCTTTCTTT.